The source of this TCR beta chain is a study of technical replicates of blood from four donors. Generated by immunoSEQ multiplex PCR, the TCRdb table keeps only in-frame clones and is missing some. The data contain roughly 80,000 clones, 85% to 95% of them seen just once; the ten biggest clones take up 0.3% to 0.5%. Trimming shortened V by 7 bases and J by 4 bases, and 8 bases separated the two germline ends. Germline lookup yields CDR1 SEHNR and CDR2 FQNEAQ (reference sequence). This CDR3 region has 12 residues. The sequence came from a human donor in good health. Sequencing was performed on T cells isolated from PBMCs. The chain recombines TRBV7-9 with TRBJ1-3; no clear D. CDR3 residues: CASTEAGNTIYF. CDR3 sequence (DNA): TGTGCCAGCACCGAAGCAGGAAACACCATATATTTT.